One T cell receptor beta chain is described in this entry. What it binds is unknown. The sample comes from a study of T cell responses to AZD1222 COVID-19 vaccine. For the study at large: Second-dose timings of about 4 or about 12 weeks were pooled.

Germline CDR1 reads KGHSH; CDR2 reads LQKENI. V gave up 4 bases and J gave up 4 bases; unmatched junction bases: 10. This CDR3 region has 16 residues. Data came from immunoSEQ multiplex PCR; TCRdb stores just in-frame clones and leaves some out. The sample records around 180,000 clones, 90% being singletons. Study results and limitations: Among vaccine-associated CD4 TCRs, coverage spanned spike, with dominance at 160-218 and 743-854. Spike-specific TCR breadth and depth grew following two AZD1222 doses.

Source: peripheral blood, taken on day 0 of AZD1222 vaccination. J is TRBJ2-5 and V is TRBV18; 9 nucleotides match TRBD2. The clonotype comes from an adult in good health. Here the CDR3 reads CASSRIPLAGLETQYF. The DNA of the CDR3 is TGTGCCAGCTCACGTATCCCCCTAGCGGGGCTAGAGACCCAGTACTTC.